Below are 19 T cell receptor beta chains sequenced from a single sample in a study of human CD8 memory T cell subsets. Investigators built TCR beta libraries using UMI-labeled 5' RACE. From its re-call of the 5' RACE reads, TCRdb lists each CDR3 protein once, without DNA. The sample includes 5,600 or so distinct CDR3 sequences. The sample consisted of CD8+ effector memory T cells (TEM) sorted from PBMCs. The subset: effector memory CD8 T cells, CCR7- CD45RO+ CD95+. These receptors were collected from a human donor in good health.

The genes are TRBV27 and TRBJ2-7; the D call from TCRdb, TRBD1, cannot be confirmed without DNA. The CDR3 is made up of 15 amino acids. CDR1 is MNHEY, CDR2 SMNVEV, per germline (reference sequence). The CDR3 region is CASSFSGGRGYEQYF.

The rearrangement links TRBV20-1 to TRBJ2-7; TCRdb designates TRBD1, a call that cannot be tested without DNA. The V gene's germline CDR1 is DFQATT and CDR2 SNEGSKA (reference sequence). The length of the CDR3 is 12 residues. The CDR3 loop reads CSARGREYEQYF.

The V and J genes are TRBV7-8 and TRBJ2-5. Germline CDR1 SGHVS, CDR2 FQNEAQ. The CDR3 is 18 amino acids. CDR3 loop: CASSLVGLEKVMGETQYF.

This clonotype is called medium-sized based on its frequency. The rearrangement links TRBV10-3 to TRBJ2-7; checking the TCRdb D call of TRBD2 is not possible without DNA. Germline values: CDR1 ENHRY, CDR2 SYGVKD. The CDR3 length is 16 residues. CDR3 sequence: CAISEVGTSVSYEQYF.

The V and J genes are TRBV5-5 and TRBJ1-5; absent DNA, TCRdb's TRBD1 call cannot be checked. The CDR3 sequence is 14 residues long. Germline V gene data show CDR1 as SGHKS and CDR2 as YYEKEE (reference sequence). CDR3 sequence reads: CASSSRDGNQPQHF. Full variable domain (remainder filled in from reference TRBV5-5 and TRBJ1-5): DAGVTQSPTHLIKTRGQQVTLRCSPISGHKSVSWYQQVLGQGPQFIFQYYEKEERGRGNFPDRFSARQFPNYSSELNVNALLLGDSALYLCASSSRDGNQPQHFGDGTRLSIL.

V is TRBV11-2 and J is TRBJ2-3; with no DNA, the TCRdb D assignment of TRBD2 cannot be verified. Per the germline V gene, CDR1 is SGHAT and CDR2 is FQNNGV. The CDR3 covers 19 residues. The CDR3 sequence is CASSSLTGLAGAYTDTQYF.

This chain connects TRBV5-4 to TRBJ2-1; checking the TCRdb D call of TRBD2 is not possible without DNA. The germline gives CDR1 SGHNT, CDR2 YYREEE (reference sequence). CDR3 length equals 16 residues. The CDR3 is CASSPTGGPDYNEQFF.

CDR3 residues: CASSLNGREDTQYF. The chain employs TRBV28 and TRBJ2-3; with no DNA, the TCRdb D assignment of TRBD2 cannot be verified. The CDR3 runs 14 residues. CDR1 is MDHEN and CDR2 is SYDVKM in the germline V gene. The full variable domain, its missing parts supplied by reference TRBV28 and TRBJ2-3, is DVKVTQSSRYLVKRTGEKVFLECVQDMDHENMFWYRQDPGLGLRLIYFSYDVKMKEKGDIPEGYSVSREKKERFSLILESASTNQTSMYLCASSLNGREDTQYFGPGTRLTVL.

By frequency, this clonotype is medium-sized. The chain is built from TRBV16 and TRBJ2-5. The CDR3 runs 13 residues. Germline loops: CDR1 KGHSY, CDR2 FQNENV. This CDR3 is CASSQPVQETQYF.

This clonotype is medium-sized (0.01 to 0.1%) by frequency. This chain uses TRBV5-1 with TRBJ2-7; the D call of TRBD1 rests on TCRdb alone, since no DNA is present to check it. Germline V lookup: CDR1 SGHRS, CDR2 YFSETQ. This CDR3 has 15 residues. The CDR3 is CASSLRDRVDYEQYF.

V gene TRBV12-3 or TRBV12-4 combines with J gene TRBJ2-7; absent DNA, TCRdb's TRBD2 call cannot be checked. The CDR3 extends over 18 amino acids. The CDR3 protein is CASSLDPATSGGSYEQYF.

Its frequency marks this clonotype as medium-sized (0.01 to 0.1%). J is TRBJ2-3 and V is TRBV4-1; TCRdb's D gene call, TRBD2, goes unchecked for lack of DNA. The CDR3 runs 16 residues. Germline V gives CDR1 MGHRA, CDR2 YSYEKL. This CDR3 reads CASSHLTSGSTDTQYF.

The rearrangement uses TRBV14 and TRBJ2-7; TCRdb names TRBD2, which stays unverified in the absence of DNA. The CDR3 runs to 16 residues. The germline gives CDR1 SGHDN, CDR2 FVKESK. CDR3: CASSQASSAGYYEQYF.

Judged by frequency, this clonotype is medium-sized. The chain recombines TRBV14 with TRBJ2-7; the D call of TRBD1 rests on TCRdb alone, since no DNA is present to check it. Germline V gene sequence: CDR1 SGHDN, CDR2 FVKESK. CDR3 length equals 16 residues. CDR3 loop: CASSQEGVKSLYEQYF. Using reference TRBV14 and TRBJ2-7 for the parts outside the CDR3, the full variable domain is EAGVTQFPSHSVIEKGQTVTLRCDPISGHDNLYWYRRVMGKEIKFLLHFVKESKQDESGMPNNRFLAERTGGTYSTLKVQPAELEDSGVYFCASSQEGVKSLYEQYFGPGTRLTVT.

The CDR3 loop is CASSLFNQETQYF. The chain carries TRBV7-3 and TRBJ2-5. The CDR3 length is 13 residues. The germline CDR1 and CDR2 sequences are SGHTA and FQGTGA.

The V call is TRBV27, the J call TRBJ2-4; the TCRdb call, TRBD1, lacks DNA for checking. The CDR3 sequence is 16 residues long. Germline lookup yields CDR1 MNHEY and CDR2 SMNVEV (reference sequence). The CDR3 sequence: CASSPGVGLAKNIQYF.

This CDR3 is CASSLGHREGTGELFF. The rearrangement joins TRBV5-5 to TRBJ2-2; checking the TCRdb D call of TRBD2 is not possible without DNA. The germline V gene encodes CDR1 SGHKS and CDR2 YYEKEE (reference sequence). The CDR3 is 16 amino acids. Using reference TRBV5-5 and TRBJ2-2 for the parts outside the CDR3, the full variable domain is DAGVTQSPTHLIKTRGQQVTLRCSPISGHKSVSWYQQVLGQGPQFIFQYYEKEERGRGNFPDRFSARQFPNYSSELNVNALLLGDSALYLCASSLGHREGTGELFFGEGSRLTVL.

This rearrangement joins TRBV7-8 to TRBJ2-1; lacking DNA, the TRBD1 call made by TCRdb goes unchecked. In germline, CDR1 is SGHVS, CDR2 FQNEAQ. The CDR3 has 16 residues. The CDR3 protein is CASSFKGTGGLGEQFF.

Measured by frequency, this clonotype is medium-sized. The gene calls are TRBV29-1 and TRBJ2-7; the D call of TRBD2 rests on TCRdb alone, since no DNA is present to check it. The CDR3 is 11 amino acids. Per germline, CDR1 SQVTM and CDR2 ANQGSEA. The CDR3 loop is CSVEMDSLQYF.